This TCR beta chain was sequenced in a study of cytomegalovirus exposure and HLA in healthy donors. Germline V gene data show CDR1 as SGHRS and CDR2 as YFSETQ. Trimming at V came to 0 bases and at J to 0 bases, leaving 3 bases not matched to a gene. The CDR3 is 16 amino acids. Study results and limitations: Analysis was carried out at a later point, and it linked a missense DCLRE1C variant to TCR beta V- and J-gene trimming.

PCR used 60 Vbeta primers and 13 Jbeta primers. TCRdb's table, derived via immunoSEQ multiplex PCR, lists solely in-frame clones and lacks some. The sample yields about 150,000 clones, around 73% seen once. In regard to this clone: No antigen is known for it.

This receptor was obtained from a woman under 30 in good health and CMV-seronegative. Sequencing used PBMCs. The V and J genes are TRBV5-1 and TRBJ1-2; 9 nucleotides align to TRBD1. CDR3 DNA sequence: TGCGCCAGCAGCTTGGACAGGGGGCCGTCTAACTATGGCTACACCTTC. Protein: CASSLDRGPSNYGYTF.